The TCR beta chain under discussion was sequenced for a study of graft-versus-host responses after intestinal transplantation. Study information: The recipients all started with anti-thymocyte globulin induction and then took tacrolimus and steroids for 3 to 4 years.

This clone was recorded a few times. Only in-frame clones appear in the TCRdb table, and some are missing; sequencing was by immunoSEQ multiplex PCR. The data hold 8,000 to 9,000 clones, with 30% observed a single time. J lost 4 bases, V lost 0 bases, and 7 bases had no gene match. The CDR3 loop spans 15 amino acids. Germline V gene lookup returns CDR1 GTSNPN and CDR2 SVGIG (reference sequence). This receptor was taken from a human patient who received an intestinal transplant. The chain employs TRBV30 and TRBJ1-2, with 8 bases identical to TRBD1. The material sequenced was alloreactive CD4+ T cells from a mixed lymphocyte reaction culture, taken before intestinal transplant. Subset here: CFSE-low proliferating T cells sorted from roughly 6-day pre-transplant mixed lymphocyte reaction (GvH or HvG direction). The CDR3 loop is CAWSVHGQGPYGYTF. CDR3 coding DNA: TGTGCCTGGAGTGTACACGGACAGGGTCCCTATGGCTACACCTTC.